The 21 T cell receptor beta chains in this list originate from one sample, sequenced in a study of OX40 agonist ivuxolimab in advanced cancers. Library creation used the immunoSEQ multiplex PCR assay. Sourced from immuneACCESS, this table was stored by TCRdb with only in-frame sequences that have V and J called. A share of the clones is absent; for the studies checked, an unresolved V gene accounts for under half, and the remainder has no known explanation. The table for this sample lists 50,000 to 65,000 clones; over 75% of them were counted only once. The top ten clonotypes cover 0.75% to 0.8% of the sample. This sample comprised CD4+ or CD8+ T cells sorted from blood, obtained in a trial of the OX40 agonist ivuxolimab. The source of these receptors is an adult with an advanced solid tumor such as melanoma, head and neck, liver or kidney cancer.

The chain joins TRBV6-6 to TRBJ1-1, with D possibly being TRBD1 (6 bases). The CDR3 length is 15 residues. The germline V and J ends were trimmed by 3 bases and 4 bases, with 15 bases remaining between them. Germline V lookup: CDR1 MNHNY, CDR2 SVGAGI (reference sequence). CDR3 bases: TGTGCCAGCAGTTATCTCACAGGGACGAGCACTGAAGCTTTCTTT. Translated: CASSYLTGTSTEAFF.

This chain uses TRBV7-2 with TRBJ1-5; D not certain. V was cut by 0 bases and J by 4 bases, with 13 bases left in between. CDR1 is SGHTA and CDR2 is FQGNSA in the germline V gene. The CDR3 runs to 16 residues. The CDR3 is CASSLASGWENQPQHF. The CDR3 coding sequence is TGTGCCAGCAGCTTAGCAAGTGGGTGGGAAAATCAGCCCCAGCATTTT.

V is TRBV7-9 and J is TRBJ1-2; a possible D gene is TRBD1 (5 bases). This CDR3 comprises 14 residues. The germline V and J ends were trimmed by 1 base and 8 bases, with 14 bases remaining between them. In germline, CDR1 is SEHNR, CDR2 FQNEAQ (reference sequence). This chain's CDR3 is CASSLEAGLGGYTF. The CDR3 nucleotides are TGTGCCAGCAGCTTAGAAGCGGGACTCGGGGGCTACACCTTC.

The chain couples TRBV6-1 to TRBJ2-7; a possible D gene is TRBD1 (6 bases). Germline CDR1 is MNHNS and CDR2 is SASEGT. Trimming took 5 bases from V and 3 from J, leaving 11 bases between them. The CDR3 length is 13 residues. CDR3 nucleotide sequence: TGTGCCAGCAGTCGGACAGCTTACTACGAGCAGTACTTC. It specifies CASSRTAYYEQYF.

The chain is built from TRBV19 and TRBJ1-5; D possibly corresponds to TRBD1 (5 bases). V was shortened by 7 bases and J by 7 bases, with 14 bases between the two germline ends. This CDR3 comprises 13 residues. The germline V gene has CDR1 LNHDA and CDR2 SQIVND (reference sequence). In DNA, the CDR3 is TGTGCCAGTAACCAGGGAATAGGACAGCCCCAGCATTTT. Protein: CASNQGIGQPQHF.

V and J are TRBV10-3 and TRBJ1-2, with a weak D call TRBD1 (5 bases). Germline V CDR1 and CDR2: ENHRY, SYGVKD. Trimming removed 4 bases from V and 4 bases from J, with 13 bases in between. The CDR3 covers 14 residues. The DNA of the CDR3 is TGTGCCATCAGTGTACAGGTCGCGGGCTATGGCTACACCTTC. The encoded protein is CAISVQVAGYGYTF.

The rearrangement links TRBV2 to TRBJ2-5; D possibly corresponds to TRBD1 (6 bases). Germline CDR1 is SNHLY and CDR2 is FYNNEI. The CDR3 loop spans 15 amino acids. V was clipped by 4 bases and J by 5 bases, with 17 bases between them. The CDR3 is CASSGESRGKETQYF. CDR3 DNA: TGTGCCAGCAGTGGGGAGAGCAGGGGAAAGGAGACCCAGTACTTC.

This clone was detected only a few times. The CDR3 DNA reads as TGTGCCAGCTCTAACCGCGATCGAGGGGATCGTCAGCCCCAGCATTTT. Translated, it gives CASSNRDRGDRQPQHF. V and J are TRBV18 and TRBJ1-5; weak D call: TRBD1 (5 bases). From germline, CDR1 is KGHSH and CDR2 LQKENI. The CDR3 is 16 amino acids. Trimming pared 6 bases from V and 6 bases from J, leaving 21 bases between.

In its sample, this clone was seen once. The chain has TRBV5-4 and TRBJ1-1; D might be TRBD1 (6 bases). Germline CDR1 is SGHNT and CDR2 is YYREEE (reference sequence). The V and J ends lost 3 bases and 8 bases respectively, with 20 bases between them. The CDR3 is made up of 15 amino acids. In DNA, the CDR3 is TGTGCCAGCAGCTCTAGCCCGGACAGCATTTCGGAAGCTTTCTTT. Amino acids: CASSSSPDSISEAFF.

The chain uses TRBV10-3 and TRBJ2-2, with D possibly being TRBD1 (6 bases). Germline loops: CDR1 ENHRY, CDR2 SYGVKD. The V and J ends lost 9 bases and 6 bases respectively, with 17 bases between them. The length of the CDR3 is 14 residues. CDR3 sequence reads: CAIGGGGKAGELFF. As DNA, the CDR3 is TGTGCCATTGGTGGGGGCGGAAAAGCCGGGGAGCTGTTTTTT.

The V call is TRBV9, the J call TRBJ2-3; TRBD2 aligns across 8 bases. The V segment lost 4 bases and the J segment 0 bases; nucleotides outside the gene matches: 13. The germline V gene has CDR1 SGDLS and CDR2 YYNGEE. The CDR3 is made up of 18 amino acids. CDR3 amino acids: CASSTGSSGSISTDTQYF. CDR3 coding DNA: TGTGCCAGCAGCACCGGCTCTAGCGGGTCGATAAGCACAGATACGCAGTATTTT.

V usage is TRBV4-2 and J usage is TRBJ1-2; D is ambiguous. Per germline, CDR1 LGHNA and CDR2 YNFKEQ. The ends were cut back, 0 bases at V and 2 bases at J, with 10 bases in the middle. The CDR3 has 15 amino acids. CDR3 coding DNA: TGTGCCAGCAGCCAAGATGCCAGAAGAAACTATGGCTACACCTTC. Encoded protein: CASSQDARRNYGYTF.

This rearrangement joins TRBV14 to TRBJ2-1, with 11 nucleotides matching TRBD2. Germline assignment: CDR1 SGHDN and CDR2 FVKESK. Trimming took 0 bases from V and 7 from J; bases not matched to a gene: 2. This CDR3 is 15 amino acids long. CDR3 residues: CASSQELAGGNEQFF. The CDR3 DNA reads as TGTGCCAGCAGCCAAGAGCTAGCGGGGGGAAATGAGCAGTTCTTC.

Relative to its sample, this clone is medium-sized. The rearrangement links TRBV2 to TRBJ1-6, with 9 bases fitting TRBD1. Germline V gene lookup returns CDR1 SNHLY and CDR2 FYNNEI. V dropped 6 bases and J dropped 7; count of bases not matched to a gene: 10. The CDR3 sequence is 16 residues long. The CDR3 coding sequence is TGTGCCAGCAGGACCCAAGGACAGGGGCTGAATTCACCCCTCCACTTT. Translating it yields CASRTQGQGLNSPLHF.

The J gene is TRBJ1-2, the V gene TRBV4-2; D might be TRBD1 (6 bases). There are 15 residues in the CDR3. In germline, CDR1 is LGHNA, CDR2 YNFKEQ. V was cut by 5 bases and J by 4 bases, with 17 bases left in between. CDR3 in amino acids: CASSYRQGPSYGYTF. CDR3 nucleotides: TGTGCCAGCAGCTACCGGCAGGGGCCCTCCTATGGCTACACCTTC.

This rearrangement joins TRBV5-6 to TRBJ2-5, with no clear D. Trimming pared 0 bases from V and 1 base from J, leaving 7 bases between. The CDR3 consists of 14 residues. Germline assignment: CDR1 SGHDT and CDR2 YYEEEE. Written as DNA, the CDR3 is TGTGCCAGCAGCTTGGATCCCAGCCAAGAGACCCAGTACTTC. The encoded protein is CASSLDPSQETQYF.

The chain employs TRBV14 and TRBJ2-5; D may be TRBD1 or TRBD2 (5 bases each). The CDR3 is 16 amino acids. Germline CDR1 SGHDN, CDR2 FVKESK. The V gene lost 3 bases and the J gene lost 0 bases, with 14 bases spanning the gap. The CDR3: CASSQDPGPYQETQYF. CDR3 DNA sequence: TGTGCCAGCAGCCAGGACCCGGGACCCTACCAAGAGACCCAGTACTTC.

The genes are TRBV14 and TRBJ2-2, with D hard to call. This CDR3 is built from 16 residues. Trimming stripped 4 bases from V and 0 bases from J, with 12 bases between. Germline lookup yields CDR1 SGHDN and CDR2 FVKESK. The CDR3 reads CASSLTMIANTGELFF. The DNA of the CDR3 is TGTGCCAGCAGCCTGACAATGATAGCGAACACCGGGGAGCTGTTTTTT. Full variable domain (missing parts from reference TRBV14 and TRBJ2-2): EAGVTQFPSHSVIEKGQTVTLRCDPISGHDNLYWYRRVMGKEIKFLLHFVKESKQDESGMPNNRFLAERTGGTYSTLKVQPAELEDSGVYFCASSLTMIANTGELFFGEGSRLTVL.

In DNA, the CDR3 is TGTGCCAGCACCCCTGGGACAGGGAGCAGCGGGGAGCTGTTTTTT. This gives the protein CASTPGTGSSGELFF. The chain has TRBV18 and TRBJ2-2; the match to TRBD1 covers 9 bases. Germline V gene data show CDR1 as KGHSH and CDR2 as LQKENI. The CDR3 has 15 residues. V trimming: 8 bases; J trimming: 7 bases; junction bases outside the gene matches: 11.

This clone was counted once. The genes are TRBV2 and TRBJ2-5, with 10 bases fitting TRBD2. The DNA end favors TRBJ2-7, so the J call may be wrong. The CDR3 spans 13 residues. Germline V gene lookup returns CDR1 SNHLY and CDR2 FYNNEI. DNA of the CDR3: TGTGCCAGCAGACTAGCGGGGTCCTACGAGCAGTACTTC. It is translated as CASRLAGSYEQYF.

The J gene is TRBJ2-3, the V gene TRBV7-7, with 7 bases aligning to TRBD1. Germline CDR1 and CDR2: SSHAT and FNYEAQ (reference sequence). Trimming at V came to 4 bases and at J to 5 bases, leaving 9 bases not matched to a gene. The CDR3 sequence is 15 residues long. CDR3 loop: CASSYGTDREDTQYF. The CDR3 nucleotides are TGTGCCAGCAGCTATGGGACAGATCGAGAAGATACGCAGTATTTT. Full variable domain (rest looked up from reference TRBV7-7 and TRBJ2-3): GAGVSQSPRYKVTKRGQDVTLRCDPISSHATLYWYQQALGQGPEFLTYFNYEAQPDKSGLPSDRFSAERPEGSISTLTIQRTEQRDSAMYRCASSYGTDREDTQYFGPGTRLTVL.